This is a list of T cell receptor beta chains from one sample in a study of blood T cells in healthy people across ages. TCRdb fed the 5' RACE reads into MiXCR, producing one record per CDR3 protein. The top ten clones hold 7.7% of a sample with about 1,500,000 distinct CDR3 sequences, about 28% of them seen once. Sequenced: blood. The origin of the receptors is a woman in her 30s in good health. Both conserved end residues are part of each CDR3. D genes are given only for firm matches. Part of the rows lack a size; the others show once, few, many or a class for expanded clones.

J | length | size | V | D | CDR3 | DNA
TRBJ1-2 | 15 | many | TRBV29-1 | NA | CSVGDGDRSPYGYTF | TGCAGCGTGGGCGATGGAGACAGATCTCCCTATGGCTACACCTTC
TRBJ2-7 | 13 | many | TRBV20-1 | TRBD1 | CSARGQGAYEQYF | TGCAGTGCTAGAGGACAGGGGGCCTACGAGCAGTACTTC
TRBJ2-1 | 16 | few | TRBV20-1 | NA | CSARDTIRSSYNEQFF | TGCAGTGCTAGAGATACTATCCGGAGCTCCTACAATGAGCAGTTCTTC
TRBJ2-3 | 18 | NA | TRBV20-1 | TRBD2 | CSATNRIGRGGITDTQYF | TGCAGTGCGACGAACCGGATAGGGCGGGGGGGAATCACAGATACGCAGTATTTT
TRBJ1-1 | 15 | NA | TRBV7-2 | NA | CASSLDPQGAREAFF | TGTGCCAGCAGCTTAGACCCTCAAGGGGCGAGGGAAGCTTTCTTT
TRBJ1-1 | 14 | few | TRBV5-1 | NA | CASSLVVDSTEAFF | TGCGCCAGCAGCTTGGTTGTAGACTCCACTGAAGCTTTCTTT
TRBJ2-1 | 14 | NA | TRBV27 | NA | CASTSLGGVNEQFF | TGTGCCAGTACTAGCCTCGGGGGAGTCAATGAGCAGTTCTTC
TRBJ2-1 | 15 | many | TRBV27 | TRBD2 | CASTQGTSGRYEQFF | TGTGCCAGCACTCAGGGGACTAGCGGGAGATATGAGCAGTTCTTC
TRBJ2-1 | 11 | NA | TRBV2 | TRBD2 | CASRAAGGQFF | TGTGCCAGCCGGGCGGCGGGGGGACAGTTCTTC
TRBJ1-4 | 15 | NA | TRBV5-1 | NA | CASSLQGTMGEKLFF | TGCGCCAGCAGCTTGCAGGGGACGATGGGTGAAAAACTGTTTTTT
TRBJ2-7 | 14 | many | TRBV6-6 | NA | CASSYGGGTYEQYF | TGTGCCAGCAGTTACGGCGGGGGCACCTACGAGCAGTACTTC
TRBJ2-7 | 13 | many | TRBV4-1 | TRBD2 | CASSRTSGYEQYF | TGCGCCAGCAGCCGGACTAGCGGCTACGAGCAGTACTTC
TRBJ2-5 | 16 | few | TRBV14 | TRBD1 | CSSSQYKRQGRETQYF | TGTTCCAGCAGCCAATATAAGCGACAGGGGAGAGAGACCCAGTACTTC
TRBJ2-1 | 12 | few | TRBV29-1 | TRBD2 | CSVSSGYNEQFF | TGCAGCGTATCTAGCGGTTACAATGAGCAGTTCTTC
TRBJ2-3 | 16 | few | TRBV7-2 | NA | CASSPQQRLGADTQYF | TGTGCCAGCAGCCCCCAGCAAAGGTTGGGGGCAGATACGCAGTATTTT
TRBJ2-5 | 13 | NA | TRBV12-3/TRBV12-4 | NA | CASRQGDVKTQYF | TGTGCCAGCAGACAGGGTGATGTTAAGACCCAGTACTTC
TRBJ1-1 | 12 | many | TRBV29-1 | NA | CSVYDGYTEAFF | TGCAGCGTTTATGACGGTTACACTGAAGCTTTCTTT
TRBJ2-5 | 16 | few | TRBV13 | TRBD1 | CASSPSESGGQETQYF | TGTGCCAGCAGCCCATCGGAGTCAGGGGGCCAAGAGACCCAGTACTTC
TRBJ1-2 | 13 | many | TRBV5-1 | TRBD1 | CASSSQGAEGYTF | TGCGCCAGCAGCTCGCAGGGGGCAGAAGGCTACACCTTC
TRBJ2-1 | 15 | few | TRBV20-1 | TRBD2 | CSASGAGSSYNEQFF | TGCAGTGCTAGTGGAGCGGGGAGCTCCTACAATGAGCAGTTCTTC
TRBJ1-2 | 13 | NA | TRBV5-5 | NA | CASSLLQNYGYTF | TGTGCCAGCAGCTTGCTACAGAACTACGGCTACACCTTC
TRBJ2-1 | 16 | few | TRBV20-1 | TRBD1 | CSARDSRTGEYNEQFF | TGCAGTGCTAGAGATAGTAGGACAGGGGAGTACAATGAGCAGTTCTTC
TRBJ2-3 | 16 | few | TRBV5-5 | NA | CASSSPTDMSTDTQYF | TGTGCCAGCAGCTCGCCGACAGACATGAGCACAGATACGCAGTATTTT
TRBJ2-4 | 17 | many | TRBV12-3/TRBV12-4 | TRBD2 | CASSDRTSGRVRNIQYF | TGTGCCAGCAGTGATCGGACTAGCGGGAGGGTGAGAAACATTCAGTACTTC
TRBJ2-5 | 15 | many | TRBV15 | TRBD1 | CATSGHRGSGETQYF | TGTGCCACCAGCGGTCACAGGGGGTCCGGGGAGACCCAGTACTTC
TRBJ2-5 | 13 | many | TRBV5-1 | NA | CASSADHLETQYF | TGCGCCAGCAGCGCGGACCACCTAGAGACCCAGTACTTC
TRBJ2-4 | 17 | many | TRBV7-3 | TRBD2 | CASSSSGDGVAKNIQYF | TGTGCCAGCAGTTCTAGCGGGGATGGGGTAGCCAAAAACATTCAGTACTTC
TRBJ2-6 | 15 | many | TRBV7-9 | TRBD1 | CASSLRGPGANVLTF | TGTGCCAGCAGCTTGAGGGGGCCTGGGGCCAACGTCCTGACTTTC
TRBJ1-4 | 16 | few | TRBV24-1 | NA | CATSGAGARPNEKLFF | TGTGCCACCAGCGGGGCAGGGGCCCGGCCTAATGAAAAACTGTTTTTT
TRBJ1-2 | 15 | few | TRBV4-1 | NA | CASSQDLQPPNGYTF | TGCGCCAGCAGCCAAGATTTACAGCCCCCTAATGGCTACACCTTC
TRBJ1-1 | 16 | NA | TRBV7-9 | NA | CASSHGTDYVNTEAFF | TGTGCCAGCAGCCACGGGACGGACTACGTGAACACTGAAGCTTTCTTT
TRBJ1-5 | 13 | many | TRBV6-2/TRBV6-3 | NA | CASSQASNQPQHF | TGTGCCAGCTCACAGGCGAGCAATCAGCCCCAGCATTTT
TRBJ1-3 | 16 | NA | TRBV2 | TRBD1 | CASIRQGLRLGNTIYF | TGTGCCAGCATAAGACAGGGGTTGCGGCTTGGAAACACCATATATTTT
TRBJ2-7 | 14 | few | TRBV7-9 | NA | CASRAVGQRGEQYF | TGTGCCAGCAGGGCCGTAGGACAGCGGGGTGAGCAGTACTTC
TRBJ2-3 | 17 | NA | TRBV4-3 | NA | CASSQDPAGEDADTQYF | TGCGCCAGCAGCCAAGATCCGGCAGGAGAGGATGCAGATACGCAGTATTTT
TRBJ2-3 | 13 | NA | TRBV29-1 | NA | CSADSPRTDTQYF | TGCAGCGCCGACTCGCCCCGCACAGATACGCAGTATTTT
TRBJ1-2 | 14 | few | TRBV12-3/TRBV12-4 | NA | CASSSRDWTGGYTF | TGTGCCAGCAGTTCCCGGGACTGGACGGGTGGCTACACCTTC
TRBJ2-4 | 15 | many | TRBV12-3/TRBV12-4 | TRBD2 | CASSIYGTSKNIQYF | TGTGCCAGCAGTATATACGGGACTAGTAAAAACATTCAGTACTTC
TRBJ2-5 | 15 | few | TRBV4-2 | NA | CASSQGGANQETQYF | TGTGCCAGCAGCCAAGGGGGCGCTAACCAAGAGACCCAGTACTTC
TRBJ2-1 | 13 | NA | TRBV5-1 | NA | CASRRVAANDQFF | TGCGCCAGCAGGAGGGTTGCTGCTAATGATCAGTTCTTC
TRBJ1-1 | 16 | NA | TRBV4-3 | NA | CASSQGSDGMNTEAFF | TGCGCCAGCAGCCAGGGATCAGACGGAATGAACACTGAAGCTTTCTTT
TRBJ2-3 | 18 | few | TRBV4-3 | TRBD2 | CASSQGLAAFKSTDTQYF | TGCGCCAGCAGCCAAGGACTAGCGGCTTTTAAGAGCACAGATACGCAGTATTTT
TRBJ2-1 | 13 | few | TRBV6-6 | NA | CASSYSSQNEQFF | TGTGCCAGCAGTTACTCGAGTCAGAATGAGCAGTTCTTC
TRBJ1-1 | 13 | NA | TRBV3-1 | NA | CASSQSGFTEAFF | TGTGCCAGCAGCCAATCAGGTTTCACTGAAGCTTTCTTT
TRBJ2-1 | 16 | NA | TRBV19 | TRBD1 | CASSRRDSPMGNEQFF | TGTGCCAGTTCACGACGGGACAGCCCTATGGGCAATGAGCAGTTCTTC
TRBJ2-2 | 12 | many | TRBV28 | NA | CASSPPTGELFF | TGTGCCAGCAGTCCCCCAACCGGGGAGCTGTTTTTT
TRBJ2-7 | 16 | few | TRBV7-2 | TRBD2 | CASILGRDLASYEQYF | TGTGCCAGCATCTTAGGGAGGGACTTAGCTTCCTACGAGCAGTACTTC
TRBJ1-4 | 15 | NA | TRBV30 | TRBD1 | CAWSPTGGGGEKLFF | TGTGCCTGGAGTCCAACAGGGGGCGGAGGAGAAAAACTGTTTTTT
TRBJ2-2 | 13 | NA | TRBV5-1 | NA | CASSPTPGGELFF | TGCGCCAGCAGCCCGACCCCTGGCGGGGAGCTGTTTTTT
TRBJ2-7 | 15 | many | TRBV7-8 | NA | CASSLGPGDTYEQYF | TGTGCCAGCAGCTTAGGGCCAGGTGATACCTACGAGCAGTACTTC
TRBJ2-4 | 15 | many | TRBV6-5 | TRBD2 | CASSPIGGAKNIQYF | TGTGCCAGCAGCCCAATCGGGGGGGCCAAAAACATTCAGTACTTC
TRBJ1-1 | 15 | NA | TRBV5-1 | TRBD1 | CASSLVAGGARGAFF | TGCGCCAGCAGCTTGGTGGCAGGGGGCGCGAGGGGAGCTTTCTTT